Presented here are 16 T cell receptor beta chains from one specimen sequenced in a study of blood T cell repertoires in COVID-19 (dated by TCRdb to 2020 to 2022). The library was prepared using the immunoSEQ multiplex PCR assay. The source is immuneACCESS, and TCRdb retained only in-frame sequences with V and J called. Part of the clones is not carried over; for the studies checked, unresolved V genes explain less than half of this, and the remainder is unexplained. The sample records some 150,000 clones, about 90% of which are singletons. Around 1.3% of the sample goes to the ten largest clones. Sequenced: PBMCs or T cells enriched from blood (not recorded which). These receptors all come from a human donor with acute COVID-19. The donor label of this sample is uncertain.

This sequence joins TRBV2 and TRBJ2-3; TRBD2 is a possible D gene (5 bases). Trimming stripped 6 bases from V and 5 bases from J, with 15 bases between. The germline V gene has CDR1 SNHLY and CDR2 FYNNEI. The CDR3 totals 14 residues. DNA for the CDR3: TGTGCCAGCAGCATAGCGCCCGGCCGAGATACGCAGTATTTT. This gives the protein CASSIAPGRDTQYF.

This chain connects TRBV4-1 to TRBJ2-1; D may be TRBD2 (5 bases). CDR1 is MGHRA and CDR2 is YSYEKL in the germline V gene. The CDR3 has 14 residues. V was shortened by 0 bases and J by 9 bases, with 12 bases between the two germline ends. The CDR3 protein is CASSQDEGPGEQFF. As DNA, the CDR3 is TGCGCCAGCAGCCAAGATGAGGGCCCGGGTGAGCAGTTCTTC.

The rearrangement links TRBV3-1 (or the pseudogene TRBV3-2) to TRBJ1-2; TRBD1 might be the D (6 bases). This CDR3 comprises 14 residues. CDR1 is LGHDT, CDR2 YNNKEL, per germline (reference sequence). V was shortened by 6 bases and J by 7 bases, with 18 bases between the two germline ends. The CDR3 DNA reads as TGTGCCAGCAGAGGGAAGGGGGGGATTGGTGGCTACACCTTC. Its translation is CASRGKGGIGGYTF.

J is TRBJ2-7 and V is TRBV6-2 or TRBV6-3, with TRBD1 as a possible D gene (5 bases). The CDR3 is 15 amino acids. Germline CDR1 is MNHEY and CDR2 is SVGEGT. The V end lost 2 bases, the J end lost 1 base, and 12 bases lay between the germline ends. The CDR3 protein is CASSYGRQNSYEQYF. In DNA form, the CDR3 reads TGTGCCAGCAGTTACGGAAGACAGAATTCCTACGAGCAGTACTTC.

The V gene is TRBV6-5, the J gene TRBJ1-4; tentative D call: TRBD1 (6 bases). The CDR3 loop spans 15 amino acids. V lost 2 bases and J lost 5, with 12 bases in between. The germline gives CDR1 MNHEY, CDR2 SVGAGI. The CDR3 DNA reads TGTGCCAGCAGTTACACCCTAGGGGGAAATGAAAAACTGTTTTTT. This encodes CASSYTLGGNEKLFF.

This clone showed up just once. The rearrangement links TRBV7-2 to TRBJ2-3, with D maybe TRBD1 (5 bases). The CDR3 runs 15 residues. CDR1 is SGHTA, CDR2 FQGNSA, per germline. V shed 8 bases and J shed 2 bases, with 17 bases lying between them. The CDR3 DNA reads TGTGCCAGCGGAACAGGCAGGGCGCACACAGATACGCAGTATTTT. Amino acids: CASGTGRAHTDTQYF.

The chain recombines TRBV9 with TRBJ2-3; tentative D call: TRBD1 (5 bases). CDR1 is SGDLS and CDR2 is YYNGEE in the germline V gene. This CDR3 has 16 amino acids. V was cut by 0 bases and J by 4 bases, with 15 bases left in between. CDR3 nucleotide sequence: TGTGCCAGCAGCGTAGGATGGGGCCTAGAGGCAGATACGCAGTATTTT. Its protein is CASSVGWGLEADTQYF.

This clone was recorded only once. The V gene is TRBV29-1, the J gene TRBJ2-6; no clear D gene. V gave up 4 bases and J gave up 1 base, with 11 bases separating them. This CDR3 is 15 amino acids long. Per germline, CDR1 SQVTM and CDR2 ANQGSEA. CDR3: CSVGSIRSGANVLTF. DNA for the CDR3: TGCAGCGTTGGGTCCATTAGATCTGGGGCCAACGTCCTGACTTTC. The full variable domain, completed using reference TRBV29-1 and TRBJ2-6, is SAVISQKPSRDICQRGTSLTIQCQVDSQVTMMFWYRQQPGQSLTLIATANQGSEATYESGFVIDKFPISRPNLTFSTLTVSNMSPEDSSIYLCSVGSIRSGANVLTFGAGSRLTVL.

V is TRBV7-9 and J is TRBJ1-5, with 7 bases aligning to TRBD1. Germline loops: CDR1 SEHNR, CDR2 FQNEAQ (reference sequence). There are 14 residues in the CDR3. The V and J ends lost 6 bases and 4 bases, in that order; junction bases with no gene match: 6. The CDR3 nucleotides are TGTGCCAGCAGTCATGGACAGGCGAATCAGCCCCAGCATTTT. It is translated as CASSHGQANQPQHF.

The V call is TRBV10-3, the J call TRBJ2-7, with 7 bases that match TRBD2. The V and J ends lost 4 bases and 2 bases, in that order; junction bases with no gene match: 2. CDR3 length: 13 residues. The germline V gene encodes CDR1 ENHRY and CDR2 SYGVKD. The CDR3 sequence is CAISGAGAYEQYF. DNA for the CDR3: TGTGCCATCAGTGGCGCGGGGGCCTACGAGCAGTACTTC.

This sequence joins TRBV13 and TRBJ1-2; D is perhaps TRBD1 (6 bases). V shed 0 bases and J shed 4 bases, with 6 bases lying between them. This CDR3 contains 13 residues. CDR1 and CDR2 from the germline V gene are PRHDT and FYEKMQ (reference sequence). The CDR3 bases are TGTGCCAGCAGCTTAGGGGACAGCTATGGCTACACCTTC. Translating gives CASSLGDSYGYTF.

This clone occurred a few times. V is TRBV10-3 and J is TRBJ1-5; 7 bases line up with TRBD1. V shed 10 bases, J shed 1 base, and the junction held 4 bases outside the gene matches. Germline V gene sequence: CDR1 ENHRY, CDR2 SYGVKD. The length of the CDR3 is 13 residues. The CDR3, as DNA: TGTGCCACATTGGGACAGAGCAATCAGCCCCAGCATTTT. Its protein is CATLGQSNQPQHF.

For this clone: The junction differs from germline at one of its ends, possibly a read error. The gene calls are TRBV11-1 and TRBJ1-5; no reliable D call. The CDR3 totals 15 residues. CDR1 and CDR2 (germline): SGHAT, FQDESV (reference sequence). CDR3 DNA sequence: TGTGCCAGCAGCTTAGCGATACAAGGCAGGCAGCCTCAGCATTTT. Translating it yields CASSLAIQGRQPQHF.

V usage is TRBV20-1 and J usage is TRBJ1-2; D gene unclear. The V end lost 7 bases, the J end lost 6 bases, and 12 bases lay between the germline ends. The CDR3 covers 11 residues. Germline V CDR1 and CDR2: DFQATT, SNEGSKA (reference sequence). The CDR3 DNA is TGCAGTGTCCGGGTTCACGATGGCTACACCTTC. The encoded protein is CSVRVHDGYTF.

This chain connects TRBV18 to TRBJ1-5; TRBD1 agrees at 7 bases. Trimming removed 3 bases from V and 5 bases from J; junction bases left unmatched: 1. CDR1 KGHSH and CDR2 LQKENI come from the germline V gene. CDR3 length: 13 amino acids. The CDR3 sequence is CASSPDRDQPQHF. CDR3 coding DNA: TGTGCCAGCTCACCTGACAGGGATCAGCCCCAGCATTTT.

The chain recombines TRBV9 with TRBJ2-2; D gene ambiguous. The germline V gene encodes CDR1 SGDLS and CDR2 YYNGEE. CDR3 length equals 14 residues. Trimming removed 3 bases from V and 0 bases from J, with 6 bases in between. CDR3 bases: TGTGCCAGCAGCGGTGTCGCGAACACCGGGGAGCTGTTTTTT. It specifies CASSGVANTGELFF. The whole variable domain, filled in from reference TRBV9 and TRBJ2-2, reads DSGVTQTPKHLITATGQRVTLRCSPRSGDLSVYWYQQSLDQGLQFLIQYYNGEERAKGNILERFSAQQFPDLHSELNLSSLELGDSALYFCASSGVANTGELFFGEGSRLTVL.